These 13 T cell receptor beta chains originate from one sample sequenced in a study of PD-1 blockade in mismatch repair-deficient tumors. Assay: immunoSEQ multiplex PCR; the TCRdb copy retains only in-frame clones and omits some. The table includes 100,000 to 150,000 clones, almost 90% detected once. This sample comprised peripheral blood, obtained just under 74 weeks after starting pembrolizumab. The receptors were sampled from an adult with mismatch repair-deficient cancer.

The chain recombines TRBV2 with TRBJ2-3, with 11 bases matching TRBD2. Germline V gives CDR1 SNHLY, CDR2 FYNNEI. The CDR3 has 15 residues. After removal of 8 bases from V and 1 base from J, the junction contained 5 bases not matched to a gene. The CDR3 DNA follows: TGTGCCAGCGGGATAGCGGGGGGGGGCACAGATACGCAGTATTTT. Amino acid sequence: CASGIAGGGTDTQYF.

The CDR3 reads CASSLILRAGWGTEAFF. CDR3 in DNA: TGTGCCAGCAGTTTAATTCTTCGGGCAGGGTGGGGGACTGAAGCTTTCTTT. The chain joins TRBV27 to TRBJ1-1, with D possibly TRBD1 on 5 matching bases. Germline V gene data show CDR1 as MNHEY and CDR2 as SMNVEV (reference sequence). V dropped 2 bases and J dropped 5 bases, with 21 bases sitting between them. The CDR3 is made up of 17 amino acids.

This chain uses TRBV4-1 with TRBJ1-1; weak D call: TRBD1 (6 bases). The ends were cut back, 1 base at V and 4 bases at J, with 13 bases in the middle. The germline gives CDR1 MGHRA, CDR2 YSYEKL. There are 15 residues in the CDR3. In nucleotides, the CDR3 is TGCGCCAGCAGCCAAGTTAGCAGGGGAGGCACTGAAGCTTTCTTT. It translates to CASSQVSRGGTEAFF.

J is TRBJ2-1 and V is TRBV30; D not resolved. There are 14 residues in the CDR3. The germline V and J ends were trimmed by 2 bases and 4 bases, with 12 bases remaining between them. Germline V lookup: CDR1 GTSNPN, CDR2 SVGIG (reference sequence). Here the CDR3 reads CAWSWVSFYNEQFF. The CDR3 nucleotides are TGTGCCTGGAGTTGGGTTAGCTTTTACAATGAGCAGTTCTTC.

This clone was counted only a few times. The chain employs TRBV5-1 and TRBJ2-7; 7 nucleotides match TRBD1. V was pared by 3 bases and J by 4 bases, with 7 bases of the junction left unmatched. This CDR3 is 14 amino acids long. Germline values: CDR1 SGHRS, CDR2 YFSETQ. CDR3 sequence (DNA): TGCGCCAGCAGCTCGGCCCCGACAGGGTACGAGCAGTACTTC. As protein: CASSSAPTGYEQYF. Full variable domain (remainder filled in from reference TRBV5-1 and TRBJ2-7): KAGVTQTPRYLIKTRGQQVTLSCSPISGHRSVSWYQQTPGQGLQFLFEYFSETQRNKGNFPGRFSGRQFSNSRSEMNVSTLELGDSALYLCASSSAPTGYEQYFGPGTRLTVT.

V is TRBV19 and J is TRBJ2-5, with D hard to call. The ends were cut back, 2 bases at V and 4 bases at J, with 8 bases in the middle. Germline loops: CDR1 LNHDA, CDR2 SQIVND (reference sequence). The CDR3 length is 13 residues. The CDR3 protein is CASSIPGGETQYF. The CDR3 nucleotides are TGTGCCAGTAGTATACCGGGCGGAGAGACCCAGTACTTC.

This clone was found once. This chain joins TRBV5-4 and TRBJ1-4; D is unclear. The CDR3 runs 14 residues. Germline loops: CDR1 SGHNT, CDR2 YYREEE (reference sequence). V was clipped by 0 bases and J by 4 bases, with 7 bases between them. The CDR3, as DNA: TGTGCCAGCAGCTTGGGACGGAATAATGAAAAACTGTTTTTT. It translates to CASSLGRNNEKLFF.

As for this clone: At the DNA level, this CDR3 is encoded by other sequences in the same sample as well. This sequence joins TRBV2 and TRBJ2-7, with 7 positions matching TRBD2. Trimming cost V 3 bases and J 1 base; bases outside gene matches: 0. Germline assignment: CDR1 SNHLY and CDR2 FYNNEI. The CDR3 is 13 residues long. The CDR3 reads CASSEGGSYEQYF. Written as DNA, the CDR3 is TGTGCCAGCAGTGAGGGGGGGTCCTACGAGCAGTACTTC. The full variable domain, completed using reference TRBV2 and TRBJ2-7, is EPEVTQTPSHQVTQMGQEVILRCVPISNHLYFYWYRQILGQKVEFLVSFYNNEISEKSEIFDDQFSVERPDGSNFTLKIRSTKLEDSAMYFCASSEGGSYEQYFGPGTRLTVT.

The chain links TRBV2 to TRBJ2-7; a weak D match, TRBD1 (6 bases). The germline V gene has CDR1 SNHLY and CDR2 FYNNEI. This CDR3 spans 11 amino acids. V lost 5 bases and J 7 bases, leaving 9 bases between the germline ends. CDR3 region: CASSPGTEQYF. In nucleotides, the CDR3 is TGTGCCAGCAGTCCCGGGACAGAGCAGTACTTC.

The chain employs TRBV7-9 and TRBJ2-1; 12 positions match TRBD1. V lost 5 bases, J lost 7 bases, and 6 bases stayed unmatched. Germline CDR1 reads SEHNR; CDR2 reads FQNEAQ (reference sequence). This CDR3 is built from 15 residues. The CDR3 nucleotides are TGTGCCAGCAGCCCTCCGGGACAGGGGGCAAATGAGCAGTTCTTC. Its protein product is CASSPPGQGANEQFF. The full variable domain, its missing parts supplied by reference TRBV7-9 and TRBJ2-1, is DTGVSQNPRHKITKRGQNVTFRCDPISEHNRLYWYRQTLGQGPEFLTYFQNEAQLEKSRLLSDRFSAERPKGSFSTLEIQRTEQGDSAMYLCASSPPGQGANEQFFGPGTRLTVL.

The gene calls are TRBV9 and TRBJ2-7; D is perhaps TRBD2 (6 bases). There are 15 residues in the CDR3. With 1 base removed from V and 3 bases from J, the gap between germline ends came to 14 bases. CDR1 is SGDLS, CDR2 YYNGEE, per germline. CDR3 protein: CASSVSPGAGYEQYF. The CDR3 nucleotides are TGTGCCAGCAGCGTAAGCCCGGGAGCGGGCTACGAGCAGTACTTC.

The chain combines TRBV2 with TRBJ2-7; 8 bases are a match to TRBD2. The V segment lost 4 bases and the J segment 3 bases; nucleotides outside the gene matches: 5. The CDR3 has 14 amino acids. Germline V gene lookup returns CDR1 SNHLY and CDR2 FYNNEI. CDR3 loop: CASSGPGGVYEQYF. The CDR3 nucleotides are TGTGCCAGCAGTGGTCCGGGAGGGGTCTACGAGCAGTACTTC.

This clone was recorded a few times. The chain employs TRBV27 and TRBJ2-7, with a possible D match to TRBD2 (5 bases). The length of the CDR3 is 14 residues. V lost 7 bases and J lost 2, with 15 bases in between. CDR1 is MNHEY, CDR2 SMNVEV, per germline (reference sequence). This CDR3 is CASNRRAGTYEQYF. DNA of the CDR3: TGTGCCAGCAACCGACGGGCGGGCACCTACGAGCAGTACTTC.